Listed here are 17 T cell receptor beta chains from one sample, sequenced in a study of blood T cell repertoires in COVID-19. This table comes from immunoSEQ multiplex PCR, and its TCRdb copy is limited to in-frame clones, with some not included. Of around 190,000 clones detected, roughly nine tenths appear once; the ten largest clones hold roughly 20%. Source material: peripheral blood. Every receptor here comes from a man in his 70s with active or convalescent COVID-19.

The chain recombines TRBV28 with TRBJ1-6; D remains ambiguous. Germline lookup yields CDR1 MDHEN and CDR2 SYDVKM. The CDR3 sequence is 15 residues long. Trimming took off 5 bases at V and 2 bases at J, with 10 bases between the two ends. CDR3: CASSPPQAYNSPLHF. CDR3 in DNA: TGTGCCAGCAGTCCGCCTCAGGCCTATAATTCACCCCTCCACTTT.

The chain joins TRBV4-3 to TRBJ1-1; D is perhaps TRBD1 (5 bases). The V gene's germline CDR1 is LGHNA and CDR2 YSLEER. V lost 7 bases to trimming and J lost 0 bases, with 15 bases between them. This CDR3 is 15 amino acids long. DNA of the CDR3: TGCGCCAGCACCACTTTAAGGGGTATGAACACTGAAGCTTTCTTT. It encodes CASTTLRGMNTEAFF.

The chain recombines TRBV18 with TRBJ1-2, with D possibly TRBD1 on 5 matching bases. This CDR3 has 16 amino acids. Trimming took off 0 bases at V and 5 bases at J, with 16 bases between the two ends. Germline V gives CDR1 KGHSH, CDR2 LQKENI. CDR3 sequence (DNA): TGTGCCAGCTCACCACCTGGTGGGGCCAGGGCTTATGGCTACACCTTC. Translating gives CASSPPGGARAYGYTF.

This rearrangement joins TRBV6-5 to TRBJ2-5, with 7 bases aligning to TRBD2. Trimming removed 5 bases from V and 5 bases from J; junction bases left unmatched: 11. Germline-derived CDR1 and CDR2 are MNHEY and SVGAGI. There are 15 residues in the CDR3. The DNA for the CDR3 is TGTGCCAGCAGTACCCTCGGACTAGTTAGCGAGACCCAGTACTTC. Translation: CASSTLGLVSETQYF.

The V call is TRBV7-2, the J call TRBJ2-2, with D hard to call. The CDR3 totals 15 residues. Germline CDR1 SGHTA, CDR2 FQGNSA. V gave up 3 bases and J gave up 2 bases, with 10 bases separating them. The CDR3 region has the DNA TGTGCCAGCAGCTTCCGGAGATTAAACACCGGGGAGCTGTTTTTT. Encoded protein: CASSFRRLNTGELFF. Drawing the rest from reference TRBV7-2 and TRBJ2-2, the complete variable domain is GAGVSQSPSNKVTEKGKDVELRCDPISGHTALYWYRQSLGQGLEFLIYFQGNSAPDKSGLPSDRFSAERTGGSVSTLTIQRTQQEDSAVYLCASSFRRLNTGELFFGEGSRLTVL.

CDR3 coding DNA: TGTGCCAGCAGTGAAGAGAGGGGGCGGGCTAGGTCTGAAGCTTTCTTT. Its translation is CASSEERGRARSEAFF. This chain connects TRBV6-1 to TRBJ1-1; 7 bases line up with TRBD1. After removal of 1 base from V and 6 bases from J, the junction contained 11 bases not matched to a gene. Germline V CDR1 and CDR2: MNHNS, SASEGT. The CDR3 loop spans 16 amino acids.

J is TRBJ1-4 and V is TRBV4-3, with 11 nucleotides matching TRBD1. Germline-derived CDR1 and CDR2 are LGHNA and YSLEER. CDR3 size: 17 residues. V lost 0 bases to trimming and J lost 5 bases; unmatched junction nucleotides: 5. Here the CDR3 DNA reads TGCGCCAGCAGCCAAGATGGAGGGACAGGGGGAAATGAAAAACTGTTTTTT. It translates to CASSQDGGTGGNEKLFF.

V usage is TRBV18 and J usage is TRBJ1-5; 9 bases are shared with TRBD1. V lost 2 bases, J lost 5 bases, and 13 bases stayed unmatched. Germline V gene data show CDR1 as KGHSH and CDR2 as LQKENI. There are 18 residues in the CDR3. The CDR3 sequence: CASSPSRDRDKGDQPQHF. The CDR3, as DNA: TGTGCCAGCTCACCAAGTCGGGACAGGGACAAGGGCGATCAGCCCCAGCATTTT.

The chain links TRBV5-6 to TRBJ1-4, with TRBD1 matching 11 bases. Trimming at V came to 3 bases and at J to 8 bases, leaving 6 bases not matched to a gene. The CDR3 contains 15 residues. Germline V gene data show CDR1 as SGHDT and CDR2 as YYEEEE. Here the CDR3 DNA reads TGTGCCAGCAGCTCCCTTGGGACAGGGGGGGAAAAACTGTTTTTT. Its translation: CASSSLGTGGEKLFF.

This clone showed up just a few times. The chain recombines TRBV29-1 with TRBJ1-1, with D perhaps TRBD1 (5 bases). The germline CDR1 and CDR2 sequences are SQVTM and ANQGSEA. V was cut by 4 bases and J by 7 bases, with 10 bases left in between. CDR3 length equals 11 residues. This CDR3 reads CSVGEGYEAFF. The CDR3 nucleotides read TGCAGCGTTGGGGAGGGGTATGAAGCTTTCTTT.

The rearrangement links TRBV27 to TRBJ2-7; 9 nucleotides align to TRBD1. V was pared by 6 bases and J by 6 bases, with 18 bases of the junction left unmatched. CDR1 MNHEY and CDR2 SMNVEV come from the germline V gene (reference sequence). The CDR3 runs 17 residues. CDR3 protein: CASSSGTGIVRIREQYF. In DNA, the CDR3 is TGTGCCAGCAGCTCCGGGACAGGGATTGTACGGATTCGCGAGCAGTACTTC.

The chain has TRBV19 and TRBJ2-7; maybe TRBD1 (5 bases). Germline assignment: CDR1 LNHDA and CDR2 SQIVND (reference sequence). The CDR3 spans 14 residues. The ends were cut back, 6 bases at V and 3 bases at J, with 15 bases in the middle. The CDR3 protein is CASRMGQGLYEQYF. The CDR3 bases are TGTGCCAGTAGGATGGGGCAGGGCCTCTACGAGCAGTACTTC. Together with reference TRBV19 and TRBJ2-7, the CDR3 gives the full variable domain: DGGITQSPKYLFRKEGQNVTLSCEQNLNHDAMYWYRQDPGQGLRLIYYSQIVNDFQKGDIAEGYSVSREKKESFPLTVTSAQKNPTAFYLCASRMGQGLYEQYFGPGTRLTVT.

The V and J genes are TRBV25-1 and TRBJ2-1; tentative D call: TRBD2 (6 bases). Germline lookup yields CDR1 MGHDK and CDR2 SYGVNS. V was shortened by 4 bases and J by 4 bases, with 11 bases between the two germline ends. There are 14 residues in the CDR3. CDR3 nucleotide sequence: TGTGCCAGCAGTGTCCCGACTAGTTACAATGAGCAGTTCTTC. Translated, it gives CASSVPTSYNEQFF.

This CDR3 is CASSFLSTDTQYF. The CDR3 DNA sequence: TGTGCCAGCAGCTTTTTAAGCACAGATACGCAGTATTTT. The J gene is TRBJ2-3, the V gene TRBV11-3; D is unclear. The CDR3 has 13 amino acids. The V gene's germline CDR1 is SGHNT and CDR2 YENEEA. V was trimmed by 3 bases and J by 0 bases, leaving 4 bases between them.

This rearrangement joins TRBV5-4 to TRBJ1-2, with D maybe TRBD1 (6 bases). V lost 4 bases, J lost 0 bases, and 13 bases lay in between. The germline V gene has CDR1 SGHNT and CDR2 YYREEE (reference sequence). The CDR3 consists of 15 residues. The CDR3 protein is CASSRQDAPNYGYTF. CDR3 nucleotide sequence: TGTGCCAGCAGCCGACAGGACGCCCCTAACTATGGCTACACCTTC.

The V and J genes are TRBV5-1 and TRBJ1-6, with D possibly TRBD1 on 6 matching bases. The CDR3 runs to 17 residues. Trimming stripped 7 bases from V and 0 bases from J, with 17 bases between. Germline V gene lookup returns CDR1 SGHRS and CDR2 YFSETQ. CDR3 DNA sequence: TGCGCCAGCCGTACAGGGAGAGGCGGCTCCTATAATTCACCCCTCCACTTT. Amino acid sequence: CASRTGRGGSYNSPLHF.

This clone was seen a single time. The gene calls are TRBV27 and TRBJ2-3; D ambiguous. Trimming stripped 6 bases from V and 2 bases from J, with 12 bases between. The CDR3 consists of 14 residues. The germline V gene has CDR1 MNHEY and CDR2 SMNVEV (reference sequence). CDR3 nucleotide sequence: TGTGCCAGCAGGTACCTTGGAGCCACAGATACGCAGTATTTT. Its translation: CASRYLGATDTQYF.